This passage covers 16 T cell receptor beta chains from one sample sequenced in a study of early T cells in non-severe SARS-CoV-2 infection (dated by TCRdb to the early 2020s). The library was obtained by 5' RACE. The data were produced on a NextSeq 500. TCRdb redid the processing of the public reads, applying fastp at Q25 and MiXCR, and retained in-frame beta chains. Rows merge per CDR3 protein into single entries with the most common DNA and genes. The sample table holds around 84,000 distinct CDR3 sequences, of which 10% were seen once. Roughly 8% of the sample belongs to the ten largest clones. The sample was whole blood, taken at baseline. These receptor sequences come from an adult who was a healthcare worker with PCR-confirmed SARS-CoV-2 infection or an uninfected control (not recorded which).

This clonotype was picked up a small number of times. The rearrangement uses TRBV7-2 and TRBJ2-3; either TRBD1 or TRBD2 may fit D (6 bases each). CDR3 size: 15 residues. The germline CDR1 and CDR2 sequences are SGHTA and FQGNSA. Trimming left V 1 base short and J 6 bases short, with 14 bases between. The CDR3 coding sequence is TGTGCCAGCAGCTTAGGGGGGGCCCTTAGGGATACGCAGTATTTT. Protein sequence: CASSLGGALRDTQYF.

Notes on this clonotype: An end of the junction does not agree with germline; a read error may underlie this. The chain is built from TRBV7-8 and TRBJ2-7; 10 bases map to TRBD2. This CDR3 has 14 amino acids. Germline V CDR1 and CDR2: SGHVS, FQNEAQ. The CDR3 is CVSSLGLAGVEQYF. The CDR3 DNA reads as TGTGTCAGCAGCTTAGGCCTAGCGGGAGTTGAGCAGTACTTC.

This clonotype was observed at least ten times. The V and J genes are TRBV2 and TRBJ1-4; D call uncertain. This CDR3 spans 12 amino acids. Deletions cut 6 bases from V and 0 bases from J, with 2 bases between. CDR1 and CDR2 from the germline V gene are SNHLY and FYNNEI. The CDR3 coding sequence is TGTGCCAGCAGAGCAACTAATGAAAAACTGTTTTTT. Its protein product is CASRATNEKLFF.

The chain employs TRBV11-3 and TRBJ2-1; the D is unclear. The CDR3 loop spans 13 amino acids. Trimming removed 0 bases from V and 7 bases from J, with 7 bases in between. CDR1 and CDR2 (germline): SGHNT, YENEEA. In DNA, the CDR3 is TGTGCCAGCAGCTTAGAAGCCGAGAATGAGCAGTTCTTC. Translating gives CASSLEAENEQFF.

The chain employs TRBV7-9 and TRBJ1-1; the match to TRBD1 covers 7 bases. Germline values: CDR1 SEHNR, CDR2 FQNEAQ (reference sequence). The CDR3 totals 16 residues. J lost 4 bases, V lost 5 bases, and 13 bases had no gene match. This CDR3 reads CASSHAENPGGTEAFF. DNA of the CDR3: TGTGCCAGCAGCCATGCCGAGAATCCAGGGGGCACTGAAGCTTTCTTT.

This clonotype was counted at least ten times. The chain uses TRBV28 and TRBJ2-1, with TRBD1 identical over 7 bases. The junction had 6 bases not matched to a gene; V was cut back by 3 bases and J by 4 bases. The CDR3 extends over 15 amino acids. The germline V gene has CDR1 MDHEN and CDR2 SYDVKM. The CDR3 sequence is CASSFLDRAYNEQFF. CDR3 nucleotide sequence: TGTGCCAGCAGTTTTCTAGACAGGGCATACAATGAGCAGTTCTTC.

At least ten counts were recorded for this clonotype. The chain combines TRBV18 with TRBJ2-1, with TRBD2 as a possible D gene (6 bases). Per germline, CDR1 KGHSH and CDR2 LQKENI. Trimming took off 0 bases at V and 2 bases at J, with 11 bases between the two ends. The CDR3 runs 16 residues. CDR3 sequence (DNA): TGTGCCAGCTCACCACCTGCGGGAATTACCTACAATGAGCAGTTCTTC. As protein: CASSPPAGITYNEQFF.

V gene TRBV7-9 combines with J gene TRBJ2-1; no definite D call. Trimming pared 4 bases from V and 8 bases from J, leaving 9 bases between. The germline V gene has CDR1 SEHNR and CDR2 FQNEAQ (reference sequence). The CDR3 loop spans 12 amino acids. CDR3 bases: TGTGCCAGCAGCTCCAGCCGCGATGAGCAGTTCTTC. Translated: CASSSSRDEQFF.

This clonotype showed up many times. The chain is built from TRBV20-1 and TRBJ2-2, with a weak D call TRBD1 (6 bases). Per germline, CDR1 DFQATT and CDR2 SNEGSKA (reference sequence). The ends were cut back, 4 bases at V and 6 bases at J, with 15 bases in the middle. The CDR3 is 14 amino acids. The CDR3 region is CSATTGRGSGELFF. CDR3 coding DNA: TGCAGTGCTACAACAGGGAGAGGGTCCGGGGAGCTGTTTTTT.

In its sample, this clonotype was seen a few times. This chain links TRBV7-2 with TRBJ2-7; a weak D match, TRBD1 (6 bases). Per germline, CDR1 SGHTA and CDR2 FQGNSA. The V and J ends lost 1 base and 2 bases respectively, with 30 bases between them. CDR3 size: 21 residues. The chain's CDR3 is CASSLEARSGTNLLLPYEQYF. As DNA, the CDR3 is TGTGCCAGCAGCTTAGAGGCCCGATCCGGGACAAATCTCCTACTTCCCTACGAGCAGTACTTC.

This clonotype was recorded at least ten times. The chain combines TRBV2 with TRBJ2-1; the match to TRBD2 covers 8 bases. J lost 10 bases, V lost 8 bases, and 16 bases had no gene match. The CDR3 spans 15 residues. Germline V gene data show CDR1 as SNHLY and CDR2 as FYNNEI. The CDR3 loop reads CASATGTRVRREQFF. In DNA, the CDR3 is TGTGCCAGCGCGACCGGGACTAGGGTGCGAAGGGAGCAGTTCTTC.

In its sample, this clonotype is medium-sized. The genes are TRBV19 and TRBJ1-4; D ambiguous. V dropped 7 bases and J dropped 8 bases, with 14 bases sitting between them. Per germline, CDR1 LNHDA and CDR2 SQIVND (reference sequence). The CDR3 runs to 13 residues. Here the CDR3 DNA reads TGTGCCAGTAAGCAGACCTACGAGGAAAAACTGTTTTTT. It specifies CASKQTYEEKLFF.

This CDR3 is CSTQGTTATNEKLFF. The CDR3, as DNA: TGCAGTACCCAGGGGACAACCGCAACTAATGAAAAACTGTTTTTT. The chain recombines TRBV20-1 with TRBJ1-4; a possible D gene is TRBD1 (6 bases). Germline CDR1 and CDR2: DFQATT and SNEGSKA (reference sequence). Trimming removed 8 bases from V and 0 bases from J, with 16 bases in between. The CDR3 is made up of 15 amino acids.

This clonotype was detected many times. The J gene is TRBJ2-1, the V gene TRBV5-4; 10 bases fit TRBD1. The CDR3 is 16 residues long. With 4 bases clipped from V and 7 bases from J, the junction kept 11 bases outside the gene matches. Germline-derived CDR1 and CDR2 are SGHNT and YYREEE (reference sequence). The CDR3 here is CASSVGGDRGRNEQFF. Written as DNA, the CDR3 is TGTGCCAGCAGCGTAGGAGGGGACAGGGGAAGGAATGAGCAGTTCTTC.

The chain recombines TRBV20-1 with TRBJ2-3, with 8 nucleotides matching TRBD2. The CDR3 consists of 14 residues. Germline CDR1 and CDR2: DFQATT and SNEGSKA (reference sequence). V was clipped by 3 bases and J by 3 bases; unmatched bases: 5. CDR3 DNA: TGCAGTGCTAGGAGCGGGAGATGGACAGATACGCAGTATTTT. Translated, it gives CSARSGRWTDTQYF.

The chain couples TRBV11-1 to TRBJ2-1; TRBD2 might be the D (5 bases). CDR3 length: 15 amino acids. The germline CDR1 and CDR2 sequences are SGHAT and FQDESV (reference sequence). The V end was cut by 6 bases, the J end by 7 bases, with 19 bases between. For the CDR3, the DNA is TGTGCCAGCAGTCTTCGAGGGAGAGTAGAAAATGAGCAGTTCTTC. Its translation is CASSLRGRVENEQFF.